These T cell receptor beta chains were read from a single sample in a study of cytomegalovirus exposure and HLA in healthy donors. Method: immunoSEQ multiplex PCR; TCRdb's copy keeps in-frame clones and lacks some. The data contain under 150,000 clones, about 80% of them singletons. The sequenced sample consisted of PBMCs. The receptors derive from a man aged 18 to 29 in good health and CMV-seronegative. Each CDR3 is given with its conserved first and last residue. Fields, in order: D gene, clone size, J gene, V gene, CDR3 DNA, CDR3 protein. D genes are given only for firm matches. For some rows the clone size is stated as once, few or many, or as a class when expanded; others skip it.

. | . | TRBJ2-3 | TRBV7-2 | TGTGCCAGCAGTCCCAACTCCCTCAGGGATACGCAGTATTTT | CASSPNSLRDTQYF
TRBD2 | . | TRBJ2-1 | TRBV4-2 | TGTGCCAGCAGCCAAGATTGGAGAGCGGGGGGGCGGAGGACCAATGAGCAGTTCTTC | CASSQDWRAGGRRTNEQFF
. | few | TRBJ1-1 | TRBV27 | TGTGCCAGCAGTTTCTGGACAAACACTGAAGCTTTCTTT | CASSFWTNTEAFF
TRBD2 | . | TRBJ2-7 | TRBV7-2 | TGTGCCAGCAGCCCCAGACTAGCGGGGGTCGGCCGGGACGAGCAGTACTTC | CASSPRLAGVGRDEQYF
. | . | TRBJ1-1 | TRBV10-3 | TGTGCCATCAGGCAGGGAACGAACACTGAAGCTTTCTTT | CAIRQGTNTEAFF
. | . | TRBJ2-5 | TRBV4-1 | TGCGCCAGCAGCCCCTCTCGGGGGCAAGAGACCCAGTACTTC | CASSPSRGQETQYF
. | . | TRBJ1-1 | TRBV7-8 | TGTGCCAGCAGCTTACCGGGGCGTGGAGGGGTGTACACTGAAGCTTTCTTT | CASSLPGRGGVYTEAFF
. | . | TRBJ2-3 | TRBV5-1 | TGCGCCAGCAGCTTGGGGGGCGACCCCACAGATACGCAGTATTTT | CASSLGGDPTDTQYF
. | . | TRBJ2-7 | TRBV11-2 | TGTGCCAGCAGCTTAGAACCGGGAGAGCAGTACTTC | CASSLEPGEQYF
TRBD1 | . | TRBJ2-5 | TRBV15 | TGTGCCACCAGCAGAAATCCGAACAGGGGGGAGACCCAGTACTTC | CATSRNPNRGETQYF